Listed below are T cell receptor beta chains from one sample, sequenced in a study of T-cell memory formation after mild COVID-19. TCRdb re-analysed the 5' RACE reads in MiXCR, keeping a single row per CDR3 protein. This table holds fewer than 250,000 distinct CDR3 sequences, roughly a tenth found once. The sample consisted of PBMCs or a T cell subset sorted from them (not recorded which). The receptors come from a man between 18 and 29 years old who had mild COVID-19 (a few samples of this study predate the infection). Cell type and time point are not known. The CDR3 runs from the conserved cysteine through the conserved F or W. Fields, in order: D gene, clone size, V gene, J gene, CDR3 protein, CDR3 DNA. A D gene is named only where the DNA matches it firmly. The size field is filled for only some rows; it gives once, few, many or a size class.

d_call: .; clone_size: few; v_call: TRBV2; j_call: TRBJ1-4; cdr3_aa: CASSYSEKLFF; cdr3_nt: TGTGCCAGCAGTTACAGCGAAAAACTGTTTTTT
d_call: TRBD1; clone_size: .; v_call: TRBV11-2; j_call: TRBJ1-6; cdr3_aa: CASSSIRGTGPNSPLHF; cdr3_nt: TGTGCCAGCAGCTCTATCCGCGGGACAGGGCCGAATTCACCCCTCCACTTT
d_call: TRBD1; clone_size: many; v_call: TRBV5-1; j_call: TRBJ1-4; cdr3_aa: CASSSEAGTGHEKLFF; cdr3_nt: TGCGCCAGCAGCTCTGAGGCCGGGACAGGACACGAAAAACTGTTTTTT
d_call: .; clone_size: few; v_call: TRBV7-7; j_call: TRBJ2-2; cdr3_aa: CASSLQGYTGELFF; cdr3_nt: TGTGCTAGCAGCTTACAAGGATACACCGGGGAGCTGTTTTTT
d_call: .; clone_size: few; v_call: TRBV28; j_call: TRBJ2-2; cdr3_aa: CASSLAGLTTGELFF; cdr3_nt: TGTGCCAGCAGTTTAGCTGGGTTGACCACCGGGGAGCTGTTTTTT
d_call: TRBD2; clone_size: many; v_call: TRBV5-6; j_call: TRBJ2-3; cdr3_aa: CASSSLAARVDTQYF; cdr3_nt: TGTGCCAGCAGCTCGCTAGCGGCACGAGTGGATACGCAGTATTTT
d_call: .; clone_size: .; v_call: TRBV7-3; j_call: TRBJ2-7; cdr3_aa: CASSLQGGYEQYF; cdr3_nt: TGTGCCAGCAGCTTACAGGGCGGCTACGAGCAGTACTTC
d_call: .; clone_size: few; v_call: TRBV12-3/TRBV12-4; j_call: TRBJ2-7; cdr3_aa: CASSRGLRGKYF; cdr3_nt: TGTGCCAGCAGTCGGGGTCTCCGGGGGAAGTACTTC
d_call: .; clone_size: few; v_call: TRBV5-6; j_call: TRBJ1-3; cdr3_aa: CASSYPGTPGNTIYF; cdr3_nt: TGTGCCAGCAGCTACCCCGGGACACCCGGAAACACCATATATTTT
d_call: .; clone_size: .; v_call: TRBV5-1; j_call: TRBJ2-5; cdr3_aa: CASSSMGHSEETQYF; cdr3_nt: TGCGCCAGCAGCTCGATGGGGCACTCAGAAGAGACCCAGTACTTC
d_call: TRBD2; clone_size: .; v_call: TRBV6-2/TRBV6-3; j_call: TRBJ2-1; cdr3_aa: CASSRLAGINEQFF; cdr3_nt: TGTGCCAGCAGTCGGCTAGCGGGGATCAATGAGCAGTTCTTC
d_call: .; clone_size: few; v_call: TRBV7-2; j_call: TRBJ2-1; cdr3_aa: CASMGESGSYNEQFF; cdr3_nt: TGTGCCAGCATGGGGGAATCCGGCTCCTACAATGAGCAGTTCTTC
d_call: TRBD2; clone_size: few; v_call: TRBV27; j_call: TRBJ2-3; cdr3_aa: CASSPGLGETDTQYF; cdr3_nt: TGTGCCAGCAGCCCGGGACTAGGGGAAACAGATACGCAGTATTTT
d_call: .; clone_size: .; v_call: TRBV11-2; j_call: TRBJ2-1; cdr3_aa: CASSLVSGSYNEQFF; cdr3_nt: TGTGCCAGCAGCTTAGTGTCGGGGTCCTACAATGAGCAGTTCTTC
d_call: .; clone_size: few; v_call: TRBV5-6; j_call: TRBJ2-2; cdr3_aa: CASSLRWELFF; cdr3_nt: TGTGCCAGCAGCTTGCGGTGGGAGCTGTTTTTT
d_call: TRBD2; clone_size: .; v_call: TRBV4-3; j_call: TRBJ2-4; cdr3_aa: CASSGRTSGDKNIQYF; cdr3_nt: TGCGCCAGCAGCGGCCGGACTAGCGGGGACAAAAACATTCAGTACTTC
d_call: .; clone_size: .; v_call: TRBV14; j_call: TRBJ2-1; cdr3_aa: CASRQGPSAFYNEQFF; cdr3_nt: TGTGCCAGCAGACAAGGTCCTAGCGCGTTCTACAATGAGCAGTTCTTC
d_call: .; clone_size: few; v_call: TRBV7-2; j_call: TRBJ2-5; cdr3_aa: CASSPRAAETQYF; cdr3_nt: TGTGCCAGCAGCCCCCGGGCCGCGGAGACCCAGTACTTC
d_call: TRBD2; clone_size: many; v_call: TRBV7-2; j_call: TRBJ2-7; cdr3_aa: CASSLDWTSTYEQYF; cdr3_nt: TGTGCCAGCAGCTTAGATTGGACTAGTACCTACGAGCAGTACTTC
d_call: TRBD2; clone_size: .; v_call: TRBV5-1; j_call: TRBJ2-1; cdr3_aa: CASSPGGAVYNEQFF; cdr3_nt: TGCGCCAGCAGCCCCGGGGGGGCCGTCTACAATGAGCAGTTCTTC
d_call: .; clone_size: many; v_call: TRBV5-1; j_call: TRBJ2-1; cdr3_aa: CASSLIGNEQFF; cdr3_nt: TGCGCCAGCAGCTTGATAGGGAATGAGCAGTTCTTC
d_call: .; clone_size: few; v_call: TRBV12-2; j_call: TRBJ1-6; cdr3_aa: CASRLPGRGYAPLHF; cdr3_nt: TGTGCAAGTCGCTTACCGGGCAGAGGATATGCACCCCTCCACTTT
d_call: TRBD1; clone_size: .; v_call: TRBV18; j_call: TRBJ1-6; cdr3_aa: CASSAGATGNNSPLHF; cdr3_nt: TGTGCCAGCTCGGCCGGCGCGACAGGGAATAATTCACCCCTCCACTTT
d_call: TRBD2; clone_size: few; v_call: TRBV15; j_call: TRBJ2-3; cdr3_aa: CATSPQRGVDGTQYF; cdr3_nt: TGTGCCACCAGCCCTCAACGGGGGGTAGACGGTACGCAGTATTTT
d_call: TRBD1; clone_size: few; v_call: TRBV27; j_call: TRBJ1-1; cdr3_aa: CASSVDRVDGEAFF; cdr3_nt: TGTGCCAGCAGTGTCGACAGGGTGGATGGTGAAGCTTTCTTT
d_call: .; clone_size: many; v_call: TRBV5-6; j_call: TRBJ2-5; cdr3_aa: CASSFKQGGETQYF; cdr3_nt: TGTGCCAGCAGCTTCAAACAGGGCGGAGAGACCCAGTACTTC
d_call: .; clone_size: few; v_call: TRBV6-6; j_call: TRBJ2-5; cdr3_aa: CASRRLQETQYF; cdr3_nt: TGTGCCAGCAGGCGGCTTCAAGAGACCCAGTACTTC
d_call: .; clone_size: .; v_call: TRBV12-3/TRBV12-4; j_call: TRBJ1-5; cdr3_aa: CASKEGNQPQHF; cdr3_nt: TGTGCCAGCAAGGAGGGGAATCAGCCCCAGCATTTT
d_call: .; clone_size: few; v_call: TRBV20-1; j_call: TRBJ1-2; cdr3_aa: CSAVTPRVDYGYTF; cdr3_nt: TGCAGTGCTGTCACTCCTCGGGTAGACTATGGCTACACCTTC
d_call: .; clone_size: once; v_call: TRBV29-1; j_call: TRBJ1-1; cdr3_aa: CSVFGQLKMMNTEAFF; cdr3_nt: TGCAGCGTTTTTGGACAGCTCAAAATGATGAACACTGAAGCTTTCTTT
d_call: .; clone_size: .; v_call: TRBV20-1; j_call: TRBJ1-1; cdr3_aa: CSARVGGPNTEAFF; cdr3_nt: TGCAGTGCTAGAGTGGGGGGACCGAACACTGAAGCTTTCTTT
d_call: .; clone_size: few; v_call: TRBV7-3; j_call: TRBJ2-1; cdr3_aa: CASSSGGGSQFF; cdr3_nt: TGTGCCAGCAGCTCGGGAGGGGGCTCCCAGTTCTTC
d_call: .; clone_size: few; v_call: TRBV5-1; j_call: TRBJ2-3; cdr3_aa: CASSRDSGDTQYF; cdr3_nt: TGCGCCAGCAGTAGGGATTCTGGAGATACGCAGTATTTT
d_call: TRBD2; clone_size: few; v_call: TRBV7-2; j_call: TRBJ2-1; cdr3_aa: CASSLQGTSYEQFF; cdr3_nt: TGTGCCAGCAGCCTACAGGGGACTAGCTATGAGCAGTTCTTC